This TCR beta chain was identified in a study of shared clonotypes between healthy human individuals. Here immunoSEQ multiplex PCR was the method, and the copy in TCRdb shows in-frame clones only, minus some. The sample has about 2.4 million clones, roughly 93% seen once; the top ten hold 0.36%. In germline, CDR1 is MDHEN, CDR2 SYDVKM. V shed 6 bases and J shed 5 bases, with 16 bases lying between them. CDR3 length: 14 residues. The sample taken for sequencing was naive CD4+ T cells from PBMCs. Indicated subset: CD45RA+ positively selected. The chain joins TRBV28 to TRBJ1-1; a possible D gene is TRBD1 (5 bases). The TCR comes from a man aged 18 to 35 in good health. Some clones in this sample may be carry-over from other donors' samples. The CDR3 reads CASRRRSGGTEAFF. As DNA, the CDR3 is TGTGCCAGCAGACGACGAAGCGGGGGGACTGAAGCTTTCTTT.